This passage covers 10 T cell receptor beta chains from one sample sequenced in a study of OX40 agonist ivuxolimab in advanced cancers. Sequencing used immunoSEQ multiplex PCR; TCRdb keeps in-frame clones, though not all of them. This table has about 80,000 clones, more than 90% appearing once. The input for sequencing was CD4+ or CD8+ T cells sorted from blood, taken in a trial of the OX40 agonist ivuxolimab. The source of these receptors is an adult with an advanced solid tumor such as melanoma, head and neck, liver or kidney cancer.

The chain couples TRBV10-3 to TRBJ2-7; D is perhaps TRBD2 (5 bases). This CDR3 region has 14 residues. Trimming removed 6 bases from V and 3 bases from J, with 15 bases in between. Germline V gene lookup returns CDR1 ENHRY and CDR2 SYGVKD. The CDR3 here is CAIREDGSYYEQYF. Here the CDR3 DNA reads TGTGCCATCAGGGAGGACGGGTCATACTACGAGCAGTACTTC.

The genes are TRBV5-4 and TRBJ2-1, with D uncertain. Germline loops: CDR1 SGHNT, CDR2 YYREEE (reference sequence). The CDR3 has 11 amino acids. Trimming removed 6 bases from V and 4 bases from J, with 5 bases in between. The CDR3 DNA sequence: TGTGCCAGCACCAGGTACAATGAGCAGTTCTTC. Residues: CASTRYNEQFF.

The CDR3 is CASIRTVRTGELFF. In DNA, the CDR3 is TGTGCCAGCATTCGGACAGTCAGGACCGGGGAGCTGTTTTTT. This chain uses TRBV28 with TRBJ2-2; D is possibly TRBD1 (6 bases). V lost 7 bases and J 5 bases, leaving 14 bases between the germline ends. From germline, CDR1 is MDHEN and CDR2 SYDVKM. This CDR3 has 14 amino acids.

The J gene is TRBJ2-3, the V gene TRBV28, with 8 bases lining up with TRBD2. V shed 7 bases and J 5 bases; nucleotides not matched to a gene: 11. Germline V gene data show CDR1 as MDHEN and CDR2 as SYDVKM. This CDR3 is 15 amino acids long. In nucleotides, the CDR3 is TGTGCCAGCATCCTACGGGGGGGACGGGAAGATACGCAGTATTTT. Translation gives CASILRGGREDTQYF.

V usage is TRBV5-1 and J usage is TRBJ1-5; TRBD1 might be the D (5 bases). V gave up 7 bases and J gave up 5 bases, with 13 bases separating them. The CDR3 covers 13 residues. Germline loops: CDR1 SGHRS, CDR2 YFSETQ. CDR3 coding DNA: TGCGCCAGCGCCCAGGGACCGGATCAGCCCCAGCATTTT. Translated: CASAQGPDQPQHF.

Worth noting for this clone: Different DNA sequences within this sample yield the same CDR3. V usage is TRBV18 and J usage is TRBJ2-3, with a tentative D call TRBD2 (6 bases). Trimming stripped 2 bases from V and 0 bases from J, with 9 bases between. Germline V gene data show CDR1 as KGHSH and CDR2 as LQKENI. CDR3 length: 15 amino acids. The CDR3 bases are TGTGCCAGCTCACCAGCTAGCGCTAGCACAGATACGCAGTATTTT. Residues: CASSPASASTDTQYF.

V gene TRBV6-6 combines with J gene TRBJ2-5; no firm D call. The germline V gene encodes CDR1 MNHNY and CDR2 SVGAGI (reference sequence). The CDR3 consists of 14 residues. Between the trimmed V and J ends, which lost 0 bases and 1 base, there was a span of 6 bases. CDR3 in DNA: TGTGCCAGCAGTTACTCCCCAGTCCAAGAGACCCAGTACTTC. As protein: CASSYSPVQETQYF.

This chain uses TRBV5-5 with TRBJ2-3; D uncertain. The CDR3 has 13 residues. Between the trimmed V and J ends, which lost 6 bases and 1 base, there was a span of 9 bases. CDR1 is SGHKS, CDR2 YYEKEE, per germline (reference sequence). CDR3 protein: CASKKPGTDTQYF. For the CDR3, the DNA is TGTGCCAGCAAAAAGCCGGGCACAGATACGCAGTATTTT.

V and J are TRBV4-3 and TRBJ1-6; 7 bases fit TRBD1. CDR1 and CDR2 (germline): LGHNA, YSLEER. The CDR3 contains 17 residues. With V trimmed by 4 bases and J by 6 bases, 12 bases remained unmatched. CDR3 sequence (DNA): TGCGCCAGCAGCCGAACGGTGGGGGCAGGGGGTAATTCACCCCTCCACTTT. Translated: CASSRTVGAGGNSPLHF.

This clone was observed once. This specimen includes other DNA sequences encoding the same CDR3. The chain has TRBV18 and TRBJ2-5; D not certain. Germline CDR1 and CDR2: KGHSH and LQKENI. CDR3 length: 14 residues. V was clipped by 6 bases and J by 5 bases, with 16 bases between them. This chain's CDR3 is CASSPSPLRETQYF. The CDR3 DNA is TGTGCCAGCTCGCCCTCCCCCCTCCGGGAGACCCAGTACTTC.